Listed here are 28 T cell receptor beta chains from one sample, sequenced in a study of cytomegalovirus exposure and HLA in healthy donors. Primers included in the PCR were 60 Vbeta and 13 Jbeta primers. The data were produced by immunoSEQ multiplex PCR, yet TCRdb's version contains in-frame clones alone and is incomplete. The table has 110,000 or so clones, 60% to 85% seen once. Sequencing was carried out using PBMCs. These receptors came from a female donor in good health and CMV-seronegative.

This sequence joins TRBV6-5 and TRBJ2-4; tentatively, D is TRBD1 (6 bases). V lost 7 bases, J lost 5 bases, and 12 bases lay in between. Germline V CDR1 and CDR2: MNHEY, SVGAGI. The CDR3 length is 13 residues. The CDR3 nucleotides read TGTGCCAGCAAGCGCAGGGGAGAAAACATTCAGTACTTC. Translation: CASKRRGENIQYF.

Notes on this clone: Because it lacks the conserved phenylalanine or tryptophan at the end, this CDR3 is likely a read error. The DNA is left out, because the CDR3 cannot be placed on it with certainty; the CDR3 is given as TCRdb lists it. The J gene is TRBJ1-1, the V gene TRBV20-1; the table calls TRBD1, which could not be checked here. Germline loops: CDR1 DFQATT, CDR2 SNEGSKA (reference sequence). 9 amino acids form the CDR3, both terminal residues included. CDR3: CSPRMARSI.

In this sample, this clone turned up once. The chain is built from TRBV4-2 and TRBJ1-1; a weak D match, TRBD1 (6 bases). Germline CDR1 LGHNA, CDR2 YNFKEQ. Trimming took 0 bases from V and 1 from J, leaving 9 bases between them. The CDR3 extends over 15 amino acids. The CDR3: CASSQDPQGNTEAFF. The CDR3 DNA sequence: TGTGCCAGCAGCCAAGATCCACAGGGGAACACTGAAGCTTTCTTT.

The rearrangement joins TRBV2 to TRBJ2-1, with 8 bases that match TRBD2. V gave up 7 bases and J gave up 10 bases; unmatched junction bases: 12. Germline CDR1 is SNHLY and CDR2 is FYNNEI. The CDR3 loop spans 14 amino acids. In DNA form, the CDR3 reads TGTGCCAGCATCCGGGGGGGGGCCAACGGGGAGCAGTTCTTC. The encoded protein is CASIRGGANGEQFF.

The CDR3: CASSPYPRGTEAFF. The CDR3, as DNA: TGTGCCAGCAGTCCATACCCCCGGGGAACTGAAGCTTTCTTT. V and J are TRBV11-2 and TRBJ1-1, with D unresolved. The germline CDR1 and CDR2 sequences are SGHAT and FQNNGV. Deletions cut 6 bases from V and 5 bases from J, with 16 bases between. CDR3 length: 14 residues.

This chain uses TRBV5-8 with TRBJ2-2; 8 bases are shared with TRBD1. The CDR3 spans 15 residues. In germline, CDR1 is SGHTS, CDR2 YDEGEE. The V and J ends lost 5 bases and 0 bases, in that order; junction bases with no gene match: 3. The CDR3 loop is CASSTGQANTGELFF. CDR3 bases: TGTGCCAGCAGTACGGGACAGGCGAACACCGGGGAGCTGTTTTTT.

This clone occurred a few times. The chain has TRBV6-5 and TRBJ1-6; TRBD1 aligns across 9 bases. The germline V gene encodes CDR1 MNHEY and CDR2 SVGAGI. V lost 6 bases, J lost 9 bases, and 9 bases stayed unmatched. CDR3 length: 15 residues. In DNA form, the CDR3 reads TGTGCCAGCAGAGCGGGGGACAGGGAATCTTCACCCCTCCACTTT. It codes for CASRAGDRESSPLHF.

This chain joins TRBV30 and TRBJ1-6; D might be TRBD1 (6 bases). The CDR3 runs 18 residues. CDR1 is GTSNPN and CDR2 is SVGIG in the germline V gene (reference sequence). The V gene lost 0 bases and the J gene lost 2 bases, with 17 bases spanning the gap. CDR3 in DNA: TGTGCCTGGAGTGTACTAATCATTGGGGACACCTATAATTCACCCCTCCACTTT. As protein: CAWSVLIIGDTYNSPLHF.

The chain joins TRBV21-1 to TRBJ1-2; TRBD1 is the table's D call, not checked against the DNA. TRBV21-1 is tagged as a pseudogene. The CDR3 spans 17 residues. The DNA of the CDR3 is TGTGCCAGCAGCAAAGAGGCAGGGGTTAACTTCCGCCATGGCTACACCTTC. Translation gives CASSKEAGVNFRHGYTF.

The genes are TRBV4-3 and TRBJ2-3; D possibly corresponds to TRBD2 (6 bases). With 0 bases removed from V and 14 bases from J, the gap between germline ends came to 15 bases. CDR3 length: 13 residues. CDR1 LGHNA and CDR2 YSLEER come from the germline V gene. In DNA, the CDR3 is TGCGCCAGCAGCCAAGAGGGCGGGGTGGTTCTGTATTTT. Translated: CASSQEGGVVLYF.

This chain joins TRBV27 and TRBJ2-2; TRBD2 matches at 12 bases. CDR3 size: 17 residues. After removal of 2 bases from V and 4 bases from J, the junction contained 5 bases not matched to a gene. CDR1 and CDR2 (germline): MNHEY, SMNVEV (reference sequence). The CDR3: CASSLLTSGGATGELFF. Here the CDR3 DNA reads TGTGCCAGCAGTTTACTGACTAGCGGGGGAGCCACCGGGGAGCTGTTTTTT.

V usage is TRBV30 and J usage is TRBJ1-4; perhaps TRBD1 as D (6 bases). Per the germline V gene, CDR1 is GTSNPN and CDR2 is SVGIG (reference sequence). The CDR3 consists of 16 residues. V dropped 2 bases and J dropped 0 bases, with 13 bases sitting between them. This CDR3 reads CAWSRGGPATNEKLFF. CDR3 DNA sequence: TGTGCCTGGAGTCGGGGGGGCCCTGCAACTAATGAAAAACTGTTTTTT. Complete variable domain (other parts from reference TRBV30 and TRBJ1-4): SQTIHQWPATLVQPVGSPLSLECTVEGTSNPNLYWYRQAAGRGLQLLFYSVGIGQISSEVPQNLSASRPQDRQFILSSKKLLLSDSGFYLCAWSRGGPATNEKLFFGSGTQLSVL.

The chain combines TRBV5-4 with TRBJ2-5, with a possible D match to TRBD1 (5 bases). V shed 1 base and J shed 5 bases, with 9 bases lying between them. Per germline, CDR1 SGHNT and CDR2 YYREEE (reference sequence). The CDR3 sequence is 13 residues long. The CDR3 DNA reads TGTGCCAGCAGCTTGCAGGCAGGGGAGACCCAGTACTTC. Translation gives CASSLQAGETQYF.

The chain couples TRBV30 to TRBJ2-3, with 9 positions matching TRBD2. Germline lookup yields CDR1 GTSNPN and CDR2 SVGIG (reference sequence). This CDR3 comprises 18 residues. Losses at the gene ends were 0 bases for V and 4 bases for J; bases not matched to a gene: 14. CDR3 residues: CAWSVSAGGRIGSDTQYF. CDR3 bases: TGTGCCTGGAGTGTATCAGCGGGGGGACGCATCGGATCAGATACGCAGTATTTT.

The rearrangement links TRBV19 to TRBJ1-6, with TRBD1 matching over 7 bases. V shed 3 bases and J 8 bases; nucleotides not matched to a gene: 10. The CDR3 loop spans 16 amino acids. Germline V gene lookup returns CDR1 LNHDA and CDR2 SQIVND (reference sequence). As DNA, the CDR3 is TGTGCCAGTAGTATGAGGGGGCAAAGTCCCGATTCACCCCTCCACTTT. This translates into CASSMRGQSPDSPLHF. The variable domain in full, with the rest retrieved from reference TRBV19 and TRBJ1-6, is DGGITQSPKYLFRKEGQNVTLSCEQNLNHDAMYWYRQDPGQGLRLIYYSQIVNDFQKGDIAEGYSVSREKKESFPLTVTSAQKNPTAFYLCASSMRGQSPDSPLHFGNGTRLTVT.

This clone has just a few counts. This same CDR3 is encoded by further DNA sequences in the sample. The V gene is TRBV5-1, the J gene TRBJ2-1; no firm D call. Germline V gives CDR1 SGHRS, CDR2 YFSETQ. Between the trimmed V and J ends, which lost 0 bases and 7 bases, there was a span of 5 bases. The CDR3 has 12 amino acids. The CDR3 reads CASSLDGNEQFF. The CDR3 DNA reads TGCGCCAGCAGCTTGGACGGGAATGAGCAGTTCTTC. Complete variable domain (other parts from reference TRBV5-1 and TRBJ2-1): KAGVTQTPRYLIKTRGQQVTLSCSPISGHRSVSWYQQTPGQGLQFLFEYFSETQRNKGNFPGRFSGRQFSNSRSEMNVSTLELGDSALYLCASSLDGNEQFFGPGTRLTVL.

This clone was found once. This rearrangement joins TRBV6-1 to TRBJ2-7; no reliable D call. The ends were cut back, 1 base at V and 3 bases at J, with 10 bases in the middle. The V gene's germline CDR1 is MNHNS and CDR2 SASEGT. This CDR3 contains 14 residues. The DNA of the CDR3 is TGTGCCAGCAGTGAAGTCTTACAGATCTACGAGCAGTACTTC. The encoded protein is CASSEVLQIYEQYF.

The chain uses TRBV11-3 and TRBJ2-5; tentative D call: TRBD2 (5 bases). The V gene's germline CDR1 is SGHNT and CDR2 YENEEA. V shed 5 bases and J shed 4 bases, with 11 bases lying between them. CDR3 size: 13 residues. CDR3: CASSQNAGETQYF. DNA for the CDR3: TGTGCCAGCAGCCAGAACGCGGGAGAGACCCAGTACTTC. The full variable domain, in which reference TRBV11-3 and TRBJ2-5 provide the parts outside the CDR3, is EAGVVQSPRYKIIEKKQPVAFWCNPISGHNTLYWYLQNLGQGPELLIRYENEEAVDDSQLPKDRFSAERLKGVDSTLKIQPAELGDSAVYLCASSQNAGETQYFGPGTRLLVL.

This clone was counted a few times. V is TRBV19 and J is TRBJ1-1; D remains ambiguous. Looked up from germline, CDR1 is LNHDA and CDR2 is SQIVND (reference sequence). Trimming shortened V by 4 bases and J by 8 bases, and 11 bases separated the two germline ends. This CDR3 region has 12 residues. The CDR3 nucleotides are TGTGCCAGTAGTAGACGGCCAGGAGAAGCTTTCTTT. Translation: CASSRRPGEAFF. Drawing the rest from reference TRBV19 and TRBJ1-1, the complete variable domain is DGGITQSPKYLFRKEGQNVTLSCEQNLNHDAMYWYRQDPGQGLRLIYYSQIVNDFQKGDIAEGYSVSREKKESFPLTVTSAQKNPTAFYLCASSRRPGEAFFGQGTRLTVV.

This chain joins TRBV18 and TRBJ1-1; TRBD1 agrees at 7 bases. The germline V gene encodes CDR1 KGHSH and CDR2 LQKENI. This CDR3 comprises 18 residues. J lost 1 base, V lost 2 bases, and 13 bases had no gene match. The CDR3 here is CASSPNRLGRGANTEAFF. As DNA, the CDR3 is TGTGCCAGCTCACCAAATCGTTTAGGCAGGGGGGCGAACACTGAAGCTTTCTTT.

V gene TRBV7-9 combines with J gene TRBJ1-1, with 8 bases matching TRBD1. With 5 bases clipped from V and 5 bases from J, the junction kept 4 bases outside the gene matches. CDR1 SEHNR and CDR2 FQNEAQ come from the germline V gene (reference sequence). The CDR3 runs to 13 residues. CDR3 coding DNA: TGTGCCAGCAGCATACGGACAGGGACTGAAGCTTTCTTT. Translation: CASSIRTGTEAFF.

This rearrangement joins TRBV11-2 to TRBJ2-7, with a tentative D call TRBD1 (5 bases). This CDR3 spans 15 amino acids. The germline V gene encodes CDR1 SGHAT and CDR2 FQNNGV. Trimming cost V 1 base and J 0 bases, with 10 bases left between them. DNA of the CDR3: TGTGCCAGCAGCTTAGTAGTGACAGCCTCCTACGAGCAGTACTTC. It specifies CASSLVVTASYEQYF.

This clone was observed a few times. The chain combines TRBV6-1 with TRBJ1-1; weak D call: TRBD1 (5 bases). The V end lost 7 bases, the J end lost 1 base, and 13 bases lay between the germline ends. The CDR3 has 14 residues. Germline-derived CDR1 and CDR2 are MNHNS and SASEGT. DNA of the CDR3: TGTGCCAGCAACATAGGGAGGGGGAACACTGAAGCTTTCTTT. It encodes CASNIGRGNTEAFF.

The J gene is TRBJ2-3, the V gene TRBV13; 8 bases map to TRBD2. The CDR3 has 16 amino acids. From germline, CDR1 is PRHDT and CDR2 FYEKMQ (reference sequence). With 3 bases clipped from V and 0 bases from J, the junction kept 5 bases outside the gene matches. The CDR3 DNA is TGTGCCAGCAGCTTTGGAGGCGGGGGGAGCACAGATACGCAGTATTTT. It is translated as CASSFGGGGSTDTQYF. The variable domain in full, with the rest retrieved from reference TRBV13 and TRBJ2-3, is AAGVIQSPRHLIKEKRETATLKCYPIPRHDTVYWYQQGPGQDPQFLISFYEKMQSDKGSIPDRFSAQQFSDYHSELNMSSLELGDSALYFCASSFGGGGSTDTQYFGPGTRLTVL.

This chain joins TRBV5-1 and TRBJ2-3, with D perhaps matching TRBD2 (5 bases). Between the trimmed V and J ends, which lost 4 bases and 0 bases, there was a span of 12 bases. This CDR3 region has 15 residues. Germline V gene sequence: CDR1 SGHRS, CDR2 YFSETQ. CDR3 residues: CASSPGPGSTDTQYF. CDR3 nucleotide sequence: TGCGCCAGCAGCCCAGGACCGGGAAGCACAGATACGCAGTATTTT.

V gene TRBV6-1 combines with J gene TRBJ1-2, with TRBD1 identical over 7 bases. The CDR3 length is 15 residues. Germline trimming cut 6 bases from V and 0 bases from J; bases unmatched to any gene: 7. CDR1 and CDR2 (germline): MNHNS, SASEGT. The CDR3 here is CASRMTGSTNYGYTF. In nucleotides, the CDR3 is TGTGCCAGCAGGATGACAGGGAGCACTAACTATGGCTACACCTTC.

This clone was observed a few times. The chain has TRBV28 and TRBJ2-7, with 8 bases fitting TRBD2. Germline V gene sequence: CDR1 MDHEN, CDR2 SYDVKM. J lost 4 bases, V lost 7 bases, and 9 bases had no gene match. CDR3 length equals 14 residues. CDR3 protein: CASTPLAEIYEQYF. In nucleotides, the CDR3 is TGTGCCAGCACACCACTAGCGGAGATTTACGAGCAGTACTTC.

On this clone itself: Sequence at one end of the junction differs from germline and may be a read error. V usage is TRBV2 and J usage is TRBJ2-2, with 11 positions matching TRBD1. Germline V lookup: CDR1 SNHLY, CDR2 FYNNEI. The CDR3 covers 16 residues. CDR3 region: CASREAGTGGTGELFF. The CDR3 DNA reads TGTGCCAGCAGGGAAGCCGGGACAGGGGGCACCGGGGAGCTGTTTTTT.